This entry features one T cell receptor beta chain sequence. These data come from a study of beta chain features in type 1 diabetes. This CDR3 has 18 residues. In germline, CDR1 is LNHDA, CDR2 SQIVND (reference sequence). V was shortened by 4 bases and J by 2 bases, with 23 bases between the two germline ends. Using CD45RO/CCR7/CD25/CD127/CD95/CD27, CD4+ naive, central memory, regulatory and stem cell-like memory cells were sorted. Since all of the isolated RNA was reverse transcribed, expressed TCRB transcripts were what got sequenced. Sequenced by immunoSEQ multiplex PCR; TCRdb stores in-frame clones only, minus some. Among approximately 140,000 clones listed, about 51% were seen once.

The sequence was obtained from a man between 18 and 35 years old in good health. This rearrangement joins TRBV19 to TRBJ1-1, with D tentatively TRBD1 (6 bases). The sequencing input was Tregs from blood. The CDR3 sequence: CASSRNYRAPLVNTEAFF. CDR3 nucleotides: TGTGCCAGTAGTAGAAATTACAGGGCCCCTCTAGTCAACACTGAAGCTTTCTTT.